Below, one TCR beta chain is given with its context. The antigen is unknown. The data are from a study of cytomegalovirus exposure and HLA in healthy donors. From germline, CDR1 is MNHNY and CDR2 SVGAGI (reference sequence). The CDR3 covers 11 residues. Between the trimmed V and J ends, which lost 5 bases and 7 bases, there was a span of 9 bases. The PCR was carried out with 60 Vbeta primers and 13 Jbeta primers. The method was immunoSEQ multiplex PCR; TCRdb's version includes in-frame clones alone and lacks a portion of them. This table has 90,000 to 120,000 clones, 77% appearing once. Study observations and caveats: At a 0.05 false discovery rate, a later analysis found 16,951 TCR beta sequences to be associated with HLA alleles. Later analysis showed most CMV-associated TCR beta chains appearing HLA-restricted.

The source is a male donor in good health and CMV-seronegative. This chain joins TRBV6-6 and TRBJ2-7; possible D gene TRBD1, 6 bases. The sequenced sample was PBMCs. CDR3 residues: CASSPGEEQYF. CDR3 nucleotide sequence: TGTGCCAGCAGTCCAGGGGAGGAGCAGTACTTC.